This TCR beta chain comes out of a study of graft-versus-host responses after intestinal transplantation. Germline V gives CDR1 SNHLY, CDR2 FYNNEI. This CDR3 region has 15 residues. The V gene lost 7 bases and the J gene lost 4 bases, with 16 bases spanning the gap. Clones were sequenced by immunoSEQ multiplex PCR, and TCRdb holds only the in-frame ones, with some missing. Of some 90,000 clones in the sample, about 89% are singletons; the top ten hold approximately 5.6%. Study conclusions and caveats: Declining HvG levels early post-transplant were linked to peak circulating GvH clone levels. In patients with graft-donor T cell macrochimerism, allograft graft-versus-host to host-versus-graft clonal ratios were high. Recipient-marrow GvH clones were detected, some having first appeared in ileum or blood.

As regards this clone: The antigen is unknown.

The receptor's source is a human donor who received an intestinal transplant. The chain links TRBV2 to TRBJ2-2, with D perhaps given as TRBD1 or TRBD2 (5 bases each). The sequencing here drew on unstimulated CD8+ T cells sorted from spleen or lymph node cells, taken before intestinal transplant. The CDR3 loop is CASIHSEGSTGELFF. CDR3 bases: TGTGCCAGCATCCATAGCGAGGGGTCCACCGGGGAGCTGTTTTTT.